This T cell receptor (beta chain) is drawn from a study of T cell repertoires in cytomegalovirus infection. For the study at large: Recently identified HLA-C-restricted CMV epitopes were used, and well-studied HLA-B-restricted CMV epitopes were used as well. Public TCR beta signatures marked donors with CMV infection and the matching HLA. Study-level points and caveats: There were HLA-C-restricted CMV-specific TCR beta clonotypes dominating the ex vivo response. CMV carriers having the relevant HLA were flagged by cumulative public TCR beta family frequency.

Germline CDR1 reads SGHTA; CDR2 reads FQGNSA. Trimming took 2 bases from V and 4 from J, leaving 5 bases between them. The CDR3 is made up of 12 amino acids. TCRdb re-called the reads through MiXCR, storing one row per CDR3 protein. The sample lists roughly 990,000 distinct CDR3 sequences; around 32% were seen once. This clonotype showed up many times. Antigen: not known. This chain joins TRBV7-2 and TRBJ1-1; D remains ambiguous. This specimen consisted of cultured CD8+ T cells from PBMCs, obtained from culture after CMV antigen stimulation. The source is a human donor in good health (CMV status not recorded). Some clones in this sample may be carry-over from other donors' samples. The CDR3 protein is CASSLTVTEAFF. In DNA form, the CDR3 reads TGTGCCAGCAGCTTAACAGTCACTGAAGCTTTCTTT.